The subject of this entry is one T cell receptor beta chain. The antigen remains undetermined. This CDR3 is built from 14 residues. Germline V gives CDR1 KGHSH, CDR2 LQKENI. Trimming stripped 0 bases from V and 6 bases from J, with 9 bases between. This record comes from a study of T-cell memory formation after mild COVID-19. With constant-segment primers, 5'RACE yielded cDNA libraries of TCR alpha and TCR beta that carried sample barcodes and UMIs. MiXCR, run by TCRdb on the 5' RACE reads, gives a single entry per CDR3 protein. In the table there are 150,000 or so distinct CDR3 sequences, more than 14% of which are singletons. General study findings and limits: Contracting clones from day 15 to 85 had balanced CD4/CD8; later expanders favoured CD4+. Pre-infection memory harbored some responding clones, suggesting cross-reactive memory joined.

This rearrangement joins TRBV18 to TRBJ2-1, with D uncertain. The source of this sequence is an adult woman who had mild COVID-19 (a few samples of this study predate the infection). Cell type and time point are not known. Sequenced: PBMCs or a T cell subset sorted from them (not recorded which). Here the CDR3 reads CASSPPARSNEQFF. The CDR3 region has the DNA TGTGCCAGCTCACCACCTGCCAGGAGCAATGAGCAGTTCTTC.